One sample yielded the 29 T cell receptor beta chains listed below, sequenced in a study of beta chain features in type 1 diabetes. General study results and limits: Type 1 diabetes patients showed a moderate but significant shortening of TCRB CDR3s in all four CD4+ subsets.

No antigens are known for them. Expressed TCRB transcripts were sequenced because the isolated RNA had all been reverse transcribed beforehand. Libraries were prepared by immunoSEQ multiplex PCR; TCRdb keeps only in-frame clonotypes and omits some of them. The table has a few hundred thousand clones, roughly a tenth seen once. The sample was central memory CD4+ T cells from blood. The receptors derive from a man aged 25-45 years with type 1 diabetes.

This clone has only a few counts. The gene calls are TRBV5-1 and TRBJ2-3; D possibly matches TRBD1 or TRBD2 (5 bases each). This CDR3 has 15 amino acids. Per germline, CDR1 SGHRS and CDR2 YFSETQ. V was pared by 4 bases and J by 1 base, with 13 bases between. Here the CDR3 DNA reads TGCGCCAGCAGCCAGGGAGATTGGGGCACAGATACGCAGTATTTT. Protein sequence: CASSQGDWGTDTQYF.

At least ten counts were recorded for this clone. The V gene is TRBV7-9, the J gene TRBJ2-1; 7 bases fit TRBD1. The CDR3 runs to 12 residues. Per the germline V gene, CDR1 is SEHNR and CDR2 is FQNEAQ (reference sequence). V dropped 6 bases and J dropped 8; count of bases not matched to a gene: 4. The CDR3 here is CASRTGYDEQFF. CDR3 coding DNA: TGTGCCAGCAGGACAGGGTACGATGAGCAGTTCTTC. The whole variable domain, filled in from reference TRBV7-9 and TRBJ2-1, reads DTGVSQNPRHKITKRGQNVTFRCDPISEHNRLYWYRQTLGQGPEFLTYFQNEAQLEKSRLLSDRFSAERPKGSFSTLEIQRTEQGDSAMYLCASRTGYDEQFFGPGTRLTVL.

This clone was counted only a few times. The chain is built from TRBV4-1 and TRBJ2-4; possible D gene TRBD2, 5 bases. V shed 0 bases and J shed 1 base, with 7 bases lying between them. The CDR3 consists of 15 residues. CDR1 is MGHRA, CDR2 YSYEKL, per germline. Written as DNA, the CDR3 is TGCGCCAGCAGCCAAGAGAGGGAGGCCAAAAACATTCAGTACTTC. It translates to CASSQEREAKNIQYF.

This clone was counted a few times. The rearrangement joins TRBV7-9 to TRBJ2-4; 9 bases are a match to TRBD2. The CDR3 totals 18 residues. The germline CDR1 and CDR2 sequences are SEHNR and FQNEAQ (reference sequence). V dropped 5 bases and J dropped 0; count of bases not matched to a gene: 11. This chain's CDR3 is CASSPLAGGVGAKNIQYF. CDR3 DNA sequence: TGTGCCAGCAGCCCCCTCGCGGGAGGGGTCGGAGCCAAAAACATTCAGTACTTC.

About this clone: The same CDR3 can be traced to other DNA sequences in this sample. The chain couples TRBV7-2 to TRBJ2-3; 12 positions match TRBD2. This CDR3 has 17 residues. Germline V lookup: CDR1 SGHTA, CDR2 FQGNSA. J gave up 0 bases and V 1 base, and 2 bases lay outside the gene matches. CDR3 in amino acids: CASSLVGTSGSTDTQYF. The CDR3 DNA is TGTGCCAGCAGCTTAGTTGGGACTAGCGGGAGCACAGATACGCAGTATTTT.

This sequence joins TRBV19 and TRBJ1-1; 9 nucleotides align to TRBD1. There are 15 residues in the CDR3. V was clipped by 3 bases and J by 4 bases; unmatched bases: 6. Germline CDR1 and CDR2: LNHDA and SQIVND (reference sequence). DNA of the CDR3: TGTGCCAGTAGTATTAAGTGGACAGGGGCCACTGAAGCTTTCTTT. It specifies CASSIKWTGATEAFF.

This chain links TRBV5-1 with TRBJ2-7; D may be TRBD1 (7 bases). Germline CDR1 reads SGHRS; CDR2 reads YFSETQ. The CDR3 contains 18 residues. Trimming took off 1 base at V and 3 bases at J, with 23 bases between the two ends. This CDR3 is CASSLKGGSGTEGYEQYF. The CDR3 DNA sequence: TGCGCCAGCAGCTTGAAGGGAGGCTCCGGGACAGAGGGCTACGAGCAGTACTTC.

This clone was counted ten times or more. This chain joins TRBV4-1 and TRBJ1-1; no reliable D call. This CDR3 contains 14 residues. The germline V gene encodes CDR1 MGHRA and CDR2 YSYEKL. V lost 0 bases, J lost 4 bases, and 9 bases lay in between. CDR3 DNA sequence: TGCGCCAGCAGCCAAGAAGGAGCAATCACTGAAGCTTTCTTT. Translating it yields CASSQEGAITEAFF.

This clone showed up just a few times. The V and J genes are TRBV6-5 and TRBJ2-5; tentatively, D is TRBD1 (5 bases). CDR1 MNHEY and CDR2 SVGAGI come from the germline V gene. V lost 7 bases and J lost 5, with 11 bases in between. The CDR3 consists of 12 residues. The DNA for the CDR3 is TGTGCCAGCACCAACAGGCCGGAGACCCAGTACTTC. Protein product: CASTNRPETQYF.

This clone was seen more than once but under ten times. The chain uses TRBV5-1 and TRBJ1-4; 8 bases match TRBD1. This CDR3 spans 14 amino acids. Germline-derived CDR1 and CDR2 are SGHRS and YFSETQ. The junction had 6 bases not matched to a gene; V was cut back by 4 bases and J by 7 bases. CDR3 nucleotide sequence: TGCGCCAGCAGCCAGGGACAGGCTCCTGAAAAACTGTTTTTT. Translated, it gives CASSQGQAPEKLFF.

This clone was picked up a small number of times. The chain employs TRBV6-6 and TRBJ2-7; TRBD2 agrees at 7 bases. Germline CDR1 and CDR2: MNHNY and SVGAGI (reference sequence). The CDR3 length is 15 residues. After removal of 5 bases from V and 6 bases from J, the junction contained 13 bases not matched to a gene. The CDR3 DNA sequence: TGTGCCAGCAGTGGTAGAAGGGAGGGGTACAGCGAGCAGTACTTC. It is translated as CASSGRREGYSEQYF.

The table lists this clone with a few counts. A read error may produce the germline difference seen at one junction end. The V gene is TRBV7-7, the J gene TRBJ2-1; D possibly uses TRBD1 or TRBD2 (5 bases each). CDR1 and CDR2 from the germline V gene are SSHAT and FNYEAQ (reference sequence). The CDR3 loop spans 15 amino acids. CDR3 DNA sequence: TGTGCTAGCAGCTTAGCTAGAGGGGAGTACAATGAGCAGTTCTTC. Its translation is CASSLARGEYNEQFF.

This clone was seen repeatedly, ten times or more. A junction end diverges from the germline sequence, so it may reflect a read error. The chain has TRBV28 and TRBJ2-1, with D possibly TRBD1 on 6 matching bases. The CDR3 covers 12 residues. Per the germline V gene, CDR1 is MDHEN and CDR2 is SYDVKM. The CDR3 protein is CASSLWDSDFVF. CDR3 coding DNA: TGTGCCAGCAGTTTATGGGACAGTGACTTCGTCTTC.

The rearrangement uses TRBV4-1 and TRBJ2-2, with 11 positions matching TRBD2. The CDR3 length is 16 residues. Trimming removed 1 base from V and 4 bases from J; junction bases left unmatched: 2. Germline V gives CDR1 MGHRA, CDR2 YSYEKL. The CDR3 nucleotides are TGCGCCAGCAGCCAAGGACTAGCGGGGACCACCGGGGAGCTGTTTTTT. Amino acid sequence: CASSQGLAGTTGELFF.

This clone was seen at least ten times. V gene TRBV28 combines with J gene TRBJ2-5, with 8 bases lining up with TRBD1. This CDR3 region has 14 residues. The junction had 7 bases not matched to a gene; V was cut back by 5 bases and J by 5 bases. CDR1 MDHEN and CDR2 SYDVKM come from the germline V gene. CDR3 sequence reads: CASSTQGAGETQYF. CDR3 coding DNA: TGTGCCAGCAGTACCCAGGGGGCGGGGGAGACCCAGTACTTC.

This clone was picked up many times. The chain has TRBV7-9 and TRBJ2-1; 8 nucleotides agree with TRBD2. V gave up 0 bases and J gave up 4 bases; unmatched junction bases: 2. Looked up from germline, CDR1 is SEHNR and CDR2 is FQNEAQ (reference sequence). The CDR3 has 15 amino acids. The CDR3 sequence is CASSLATGGYNEQFF. The CDR3 nucleotides read TGTGCCAGCAGCTTAGCCACGGGAGGGTACAATGAGCAGTTCTTC.

The chain recombines TRBV11-2 with TRBJ2-3; 12 bases match TRBD2. The length of the CDR3 is 15 residues. V was pared by 5 bases and J by 2 bases, with 2 bases of the junction left unmatched. Germline assignment: CDR1 SGHAT and CDR2 FQNNGV. The CDR3 spells CASSLAGGSTDTQYF. In nucleotides, the CDR3 is TGTGCCAGCAGCCTAGCGGGAGGGTCCACAGATACGCAGTATTTT.

The chain recombines TRBV4-3 with TRBJ2-3, with a weak D call TRBD1 (7 bases). The germline CDR1 and CDR2 sequences are LGHNA and YSLEER. Trimming shortened V by 4 bases and J by 2 bases, and 13 bases separated the two germline ends. There are 15 residues in the CDR3. The CDR3 is CASSRGQDYTDTQYF. CDR3 sequence (DNA): TGCGCCAGCAGCCGAGGACAGGACTACACAGATACGCAGTATTTT.

The chain combines TRBV28 with TRBJ1-5, with 8 bases identical to TRBD1. J was trimmed by 1 base and V by 7 bases; bases with no gene match: 12. Germline V CDR1 and CDR2: MDHEN, SYDVKM. This CDR3 has 17 amino acids. CDR3 loop: CASNPRTGTTSNQPQHF. CDR3 sequence (DNA): TGTGCCAGCAACCCCAGGACAGGGACGACGAGCAATCAGCCCCAGCATTTT. Based on the CDR3 plus reference TRBV28 and TRBJ1-5, the full variable domain is DVKVTQSSRYLVKRTGEKVFLECVQDMDHENMFWYRQDPGLGLRLIYFSYDVKMKEKGDIPEGYSVSREKKERFSLILESASTNQTSMYLCASNPRTGTTSNQPQHFGDGTRLSIL.

This chain connects TRBV4-3 to TRBJ2-7; 9 positions agree with TRBD1. J was trimmed by 4 bases and V by 2 bases; bases with no gene match: 6. From germline, CDR1 is LGHNA and CDR2 YSLEER. The CDR3 spans 15 residues. Here the CDR3 reads CASSQLTGGWYEQYF. DNA for the CDR3: TGCGCCAGCAGCCAACTCACAGGGGGCTGGTACGAGCAGTACTTC.

This chain connects TRBV2 to TRBJ2-7, with a weak D call TRBD2 (6 bases). V lost 7 bases and J 4 bases, leaving 14 bases between the germline ends. The germline V gene encodes CDR1 SNHLY and CDR2 FYNNEI. The CDR3 sequence is 13 residues long. CDR3 residues: CASNGGTWYEQYF. The CDR3 DNA is TGTGCCAGCAATGGAGGGACGTGGTACGAGCAGTACTTC.

There are many counts of this clone. The rearrangement links TRBV23-1 to TRBJ2-4; D ambiguous. TRBV23-1 is designated an ORF whose function remains uncertain. This CDR3 is built from 17 residues. V was shortened by 6 bases and J by 2 bases, with 20 bases between the two germline ends. CDR3 loop: CASRGGGSRRTKNIQYF. CDR3 nucleotides: TGCGCCAGCAGGGGTGGCGGTTCCCGCCGGACCAAAAACATTCAGTACTTC.

This clone was detected only a few times. The chain employs TRBV6-5 and TRBJ2-5; either TRBD1 or TRBD2 may supply D (5 bases each). The CDR3 loop spans 14 amino acids. With 2 bases removed from V and 6 bases from J, the gap between germline ends came to 13 bases. Germline V gene sequence: CDR1 MNHEY, CDR2 SVGAGI. The CDR3 region has the DNA TGTGCCAGCAGTTACCCGGGTGGGGGACAGACCCAGTACTTC. Its translation is CASSYPGGGQTQYF.

The V gene is TRBV30, the J gene TRBJ2-5; no clear D. The CDR3 runs to 13 residues. Germline V gene lookup returns CDR1 GTSNPN and CDR2 SVGIG (reference sequence). Trimming pared 2 bases from V and 5 bases from J, leaving 12 bases between. Written as DNA, the CDR3 is TGTGCCTGGAGTCTAAGCCTAGAGGAGACCCAGTACTTC. It codes for CAWSLSLEETQYF.

The table lists this clone with many counts. The genes are TRBV19 and TRBJ1-1; tentative D call: TRBD1 (5 bases). The CDR3 loop spans 14 amino acids. Germline lookup yields CDR1 LNHDA and CDR2 SQIVND (reference sequence). V was clipped by 5 bases and J by 3 bases, with 13 bases between them. The CDR3 bases are TGTGCCAGTAGTTCGGGACGGTATTACACTGAAGCTTTCTTT. Protein sequence: CASSSGRYYTEAFF.

Worth noting for this clone: The identical CDR3 is also encoded by other nucleotide sequences in the sample. This chain links TRBV6-5 with TRBJ1-1, with D perhaps matching TRBD1 (5 bases). This CDR3 region has 13 residues. CDR1 and CDR2 (germline): MNHEY, SVGAGI. V lost 0 bases and J lost 4, with 6 bases in between. CDR3 residues: CASSYSRGTEAFF. CDR3 bases: TGTGCCAGCAGTTACTCGAGGGGCACTGAAGCTTTCTTT.

This clone was recorded many times. The sample holds other DNA sequences that translate to the same CDR3. This chain connects TRBV2 to TRBJ1-5, with TRBD1 identical over 10 bases. The CDR3 sequence is 14 residues long. The germline V gene encodes CDR1 SNHLY and CDR2 FYNNEI. The junction had 1 base not matched to a gene; V was cut back by 6 bases and J by 2 bases. The CDR3 region has the DNA TGTGCCAGCAGCGGGACAGGGGGCAATCAGCCCCAGCATTTT. Residues: CASSGTGGNQPQHF.

The rearrangement uses TRBV28 and TRBJ2-2, with unresolved D. V lost 8 bases and J lost 6, with 19 bases in between. In germline, CDR1 is MDHEN, CDR2 SYDVKM. The CDR3 spans 15 residues. Here the CDR3 reads CASYLSLGGAGELFF. The DNA for the CDR3 is TGTGCCAGCTACTTATCCCTCGGTGGAGCCGGGGAGCTGTTTTTT.

The rearrangement uses TRBV7-8 and TRBJ1-1, with unresolved D. Germline V gives CDR1 SGHVS, CDR2 FQNEAQ. The CDR3 sequence is 13 residues long. The V gene lost 4 bases and the J gene lost 4 bases, with 10 bases spanning the gap. The CDR3 nucleotides are TGTGCCAGCAGCTCCCATTGGGGCACTGAAGCTTTCTTT. Amino acid sequence: CASSSHWGTEAFF.